These 2 T cell receptor beta chains share one sample of origin, sequenced in a study of human T cells and chemical hapten exposure. Time point of the sample: healthy volunteer bleed at 6 weeks. Unseparated into fractions, whole blood served as the source from which total RNA was extracted. TCRdb reprocessed the RACE reads with MiXCR, giving one entry per CDR3 protein. Of 60,000 to 80,000 distinct CDR3 sequences in the sample, 6% to 7% were seen once. The sequenced sample was whole blood. The receptors stem from a female donor in good health. Some clones in this sample may be carry-over from other donors' samples.

This clonotype was recorded a few times. The rearrangement links TRBV5-1 to TRBJ2-7; 7 nucleotides align to TRBD2. The J segment lost 5 bases and the V segment lost 0 bases, leaving 8 bases of the junction unmatched. The CDR3 has 15 amino acids. Germline values: CDR1 SGHRS, CDR2 YFSETQ. In DNA form, the CDR3 reads TGCGCCAGCAGCTTGGCGGCGGGAGCGGTCCACGAGCAGTACTTC. As protein: CASSLAAGAVHEQYF.

V and J are TRBV20-1 and TRBJ2-1, with TRBD1 identical over 9 bases. The germline gives CDR1 DFQATT, CDR2 SNEGSKA (reference sequence). There are 13 residues in the CDR3. The junction had 7 bases not matched to a gene; V was cut back by 6 bases and J by 7 bases. As DNA, the CDR3 is TGCAGTGCCAAGGGACAGGGAGGGAATGAGCAGTTCTTC. The encoded protein is CSAKGQGGNEQFF.